This TCR beta chain was recovered during a study of Ad26.COV2.S vaccination and SARS-CoV-2 variants. Overall study results and limits: Spike-specific TCR breadth in vaccine recipients exceeded that seen in placebo recipients. Vaccine and placebo recipients had similar non-spike TCR breadth.

CDR3 length equals 16 residues. Germline V gene data show CDR1 as SGHTA and CDR2 as FQGNSA. V trimming: 5 bases; J trimming: 7 bases; junction bases outside the gene matches: 8. Comments on this clone: Its specificity is unknown.

Sequencing used immunoSEQ multiplex PCR; TCRdb keeps in-frame clones, though not all of them. The sample contains some 350,000 clones, about 91% of which appear only once. The sample here was peripheral blood, taken after recovery from COVID-19. The origin of this receptor is a human donor who had recovered from COVID-19. J is TRBJ2-1 and V is TRBV7-2; TRBD2 matches at 13 bases. The CDR3 nucleotides are TGTGCCAGCAGCCCAAGGACTAGCGGGGGTTATAATGAGCAGTTCTTC. This gives the protein CASSPRTSGGYNEQFF.